The text below deals with one TCR beta chain. This clonotype occurred many times. Its antigen remains unidentified. No base quality information exists; no much larger clone differs at one position. The data belong to a study of T cells in Graves' hyperthyroidism and ophthalmopathy (dated by TCRdb to the late 2010s). About the investigation overall: Peripheral blood samples were taken at initial diagnosis, before any treatment was given. TCR Vbeta CDR3 sequencing of approximately 140 peripheral blood samples (under 45 ophthalmopathy, some 75 hyperthyroidism and some 17 progressor patients) is reported in the paper. After blood sampling, hyperthyroidism patients were treated with methimazole at a starting dose of 30 mg daily, and ophthalmopathy patients were treated with high-dose intravenous methylprednisolone. The 75 to 100 discovery patients were randomly divided into training and test sets at a 7:3 ratio. In addition, the study compared T-cell repertoires in thyroid tissue and in blood from five or six Graves' hyperthyroidism patients. An independent validation cohort of around 19 hyperthyroidism patients and approximately 17 patients who later progressed to ophthalmopathy tested prospective prediction of ophthalmopathy. A discovery cohort of approximately 97 patients, approximately 45 with Graves' ophthalmopathy and 55 to 60 with stable Graves' hyperthyroidism, was used to find distinguishing TCR V-J signatures. Broad study findings and their caveats: Most expanded thyroid clonotypes (frequency above 0.001) were also found in blood, which suggests that blood repertoires may mirror thyroid immune responses. No statistical method was used to set the sample size in advance, and investigators knew the group allocation. In validation, the model predicted progression to ophthalmopathy with over 65% sensitivity and less than 80% specificity, a median of 6.5 months before onset. A model built on a 13 V-J signature distinguished ophthalmopathy from stable hyperthyroidism, reaching roughly 88% sensitivity and under 84% specificity in cross-validation and 80%/75% in testing.

Stable Graves' hyperthyroidism was defined as no progression to ophthalmopathy during 18 months of follow-up. Hyperthyroidism patients were newly diagnosed, with disease duration under 2 months, and aged 18 to 65 years. Patients with uncontrolled infections, other autoimmune diseases, pregnancy or lactation were excluded. Diagnoses were based on clinical symptoms, serum thyroxine and TRAb, thyroid ultrasound and orbital computed tomography. PBMCs were isolated from roughly 10 ml of fresh peripheral blood by Ficoll-Paque density gradient centrifugation. Trizol reagent was used to extract total RNA, and RNA quality was then checked on an Agilent 2100 Bioanalyzer. The TCR beta CDR3 regions were amplified from the RNA transcripts. The TCR CDR3 was subjected to a first round of RT-PCR using the HTBI primer set and the Qiagen OneStep RT-PCR kit. Libraries were constructed in a second round of multiplex PCR, after which size selection and purification were carried out. Paired-end sequencing of the libraries was performed with 100 bp reads on an Illumina HiSeq2000. The paper's processing steps were these. SOAPnuke was used to process the raw data, throwing out any read that contained adapters or uncalled bases, had a mean Phred below 15, or lacked an exact constant-primer or identifier match. High-quality paired reads were merged with COPE v1.2.5, and unique nucleotide sequences were defined as clonotypes. MiTCR v1.1 was used to align clonotypes to the IMGT TRBV, TRBD and TRBJ reference segments. Analysis was restricted to V-J combinations with a frequency above 0.0001, which covered approximately 99% of repertoires. The TCS score was defined as the ratio of F50 (clonal expansion) to E x V (chaos), calculated using BLOSUM62-based TCRdist between CDR3 peptides within each V-J. Welch's t-statistics and random forest reduced around 510 V-J features to 13, which were used in a naive Bayes classifier (R e1071). In-frame beta chains were kept once TCRdb had trimmed the public reads at Q25 with fastp and called clones with MiXCR. A single entry per CDR3 protein holds the most common genes and DNA from its merged rows. TCRdb, rather than the study authors, made the V and J calls. The sample table lists more than 350,000 distinct CDR3 sequences, more than 13% of them with a count of one. Approximately 30% of the sample belongs to the ten largest clones.

Its CDR3 holds 13 amino acids, cysteine through phenylalanine. Only the CDR3 region is kept as DNA, spanning 39 bases read in frame from base 1. The germline V gene supplies CDR1 SGHTA and CDR2 FQGTGA. The trim is 1 base for V and 4 bases for J, with a gap of 7 bases between the germline ends. The clonotype originates from a woman aged 25 to 45 with Graves' hyperthyroidism. The chain joins TRBV7-3 to TRBJ1-1, and possibly TRBD1, on 5 matching bases. The sample comprised blood. The DNA sequence is TGTGCCAGCAGCTTAAGACAGACCACTGAAGCTTTCTTT. Protein translation: CASSLRQTTEAFF.